This T cell receptor (beta chain) was captured in a study of Tregs in tolerant kidney transplant recipients. There are 13 residues in the CDR3. Germline CDR1 reads SGHRS; CDR2 reads YFSETQ. Trimming at V came to 2 bases and at J to 5 bases, leaving 2 bases not matched to a gene. TCRdb's copy holds only in-frame clones and misses some; the assay was immunoSEQ multiplex PCR. The table includes about 120,000 clones, roughly nine tenths detected once. Unstimulated Tregs (CD4+CD25+CD127-) and CD4+CD25- non-Tregs were sorted from PBMCs. Whole-study results and caveats: Biological reproducibility was not directly addressed, but technical replication error appeared minimal. The most relevant donor-specific Treg TCRbeta repertoire apparently came from expansion with activated donor B cells. The small number of patients limits these findings pending further validation.

In the case of this clone: Its specificity is unknown.

The gene calls are TRBV5-1 and TRBJ2-7, with 9 bases lining up with TRBD1. The TCR was taken from a human donor in good health. The sample comprised CD4+ T cells from blood. As DNA, the CDR3 is TGCGCCAGCAGCTTACGGACAGGGGACGAGCAGTACTTC. Encoded protein: CASSLRTGDEQYF.